This T cell receptor (beta chain) was obtained from a study of Tregs in tolerant kidney transplant recipients (dated by TCRdb to about 2019). About the full investigation: The transplants used related donors along with nonmyeloablative bone marrow transplantation, and in the human trials mixed chimerism was transient. The study applied TCRbeta sequencing to find donor-specific regulatory T cells before combined kidney and bone marrow transplantation and then followed those same cells after transplant. Overall study results and their limits: Biological reproducibility was not examined directly, but technical replication error appeared to be minimal. PCR primers changed over time for some patients, so nucleotide-level comparison across those patients' samples was not possible. Because the study included only a small number of patients, the results must be confirmed in larger populations and under other immunosuppression protocols. Donor-specific Treg expansion exceeded global Treg expansion in tolerant patients, suggesting antigen-driven rather than nonspecific expansion. Expanding Tregs with activated donor B cells appeared to identify the most biologically relevant and donor-specific TCRbeta repertoire.

This clone was detected once. The antigen it binds to is not known. Base qualities are not recorded, but no much larger clone differs from it by a single base. The time point label of this sample denotes: blood sample drawn before combined kidney and bone marrow transplant. Thawed PBMCs were FACS-sorted into unstimulated Tregs (CD4+CD25+CD127-), CD4+ non-Tregs (CD4+CD25-), CD4 cells and CD8 cells. The patients were 4 recipients of combined kidney and bone marrow transplants from the ITN036ST trial, and samples were available only for these trial subjects. Healthy control blood was processed by Ficoll density gradient to PBMCs and cryopreserved; patient PBMCs were collected before and after transplant. For TCRbeta CDR3 sequencing, genomic DNA was extracted from sorted cells using the QIAGEN DNeasy Blood and Tissue Kit. High-throughput TCRbeta CDR3 sequencing, including PCR amplification with bias correction and internal controls, was performed commercially through immunoSEQ. In the paper's pipeline: Unique productive TCRbeta sequences were defined by CDR3 nucleotide sequence when primers matched and otherwise by CDR3 amino acid sequence together with Vbeta and Jbeta genes. As a correction for sorting error, sequences shared between sorted populations at a frequency ratio of 2:1 or less were discarded, and the remaining shared sequences were assigned to the higher population. A sequence was defined as donor-reactive if the sequence was expanded at least 5-fold in CFSE-low cells compared with unstimulated cells and had a frequency of at least 0.01% in CFSE-low cells. Repertoire divergence was quantified by Jensen-Shannon divergence using the top 100 TCRbeta sequences ranked by frequency. For samples with multiple sequencing runs, sorting error was corrected in each run separately before the runs were combined. The table comes from immuneACCESS by way of TCRdb, which keeps in-frame sequences with V and J called. Part of the clones is missing from these tables; in studies checked, under half for an unresolved V gene and the rest for unknown reasons. The DNA gave D and trimming, while V, J and clone size come from that table. The sample includes 60,000 to 70,000 clones, with over 85% observed a single time. The ten largest clones take up 9.5% to 13% of the sample.

The germline V gene (reference sequence) gives CDR1 as SGHAT and CDR2 as FQDESV. Inclusive of the bounding cysteine and phenylalanine, the CDR3 is 14 residues long. Of all the DNA, just the CDR3 is kept, 42 bases in frame from base 1. V is trimmed back by 5 bases and J by 8 bases, and the junction contains 9 bases that no gene match accounts for. Recombination joined TRBV11-1 with TRBJ1-2; TRBD1 fits 9 bases in the junction. The source was CD8+ T cells from blood, collected before the transplant. The clonotype comes from a human donor who received a combined kidney and bone marrow transplant. CDR3 loop: CASSPRDRVRGYTF. The sequenced DNA is TGTGCCAGCAGCCCAAGGGACAGGGTAAGGGGCTACACCTTC.